This is a list of T cell receptor beta chains from one sample in a study of blood T cell repertoires in COVID-19. TCRdb's table, derived via immunoSEQ multiplex PCR, lists solely in-frame clones and lacks some. Found here are more than 200,000 clones, less than 90% of them singletons; the top ten hold under 0.9%. Sequencing input: peripheral blood. These receptors all stem from a man aged 40-49 years with acute or convalescent COVID-19. The CDR3 runs from the conserved cysteine through the conserved F or W. The order of the fields is V gene, clone size, D gene, CDR3 length, J gene, CDR3 DNA, CDR3 protein. A D gene is named only where the DNA matches it firmly. Some rows mark clone size as missing; the rest say once, few, many or name a class of expanded clone.

TRBV21-1	.	.	15	TRBJ2-7	TGTGCCAGCAGCAAAAATCGGCGGGGTTTCTACGAGCAGTACTTC	CASSKNRRGFYEQYF
TRBV7-9	.	TRBD1	16	TRBJ2-3	TGTGCCAGCAGCCCCGGGACAGGGGAAGTCTCTGATACGCAGTATTTT	CASSPGTGEVSDTQYF
TRBV6-5	.	.	13	TRBJ2-7	TGTGCCACCCCCTCGGGGTTGACCTACGAGCAGTACTTC	CATPSGLTYEQYF
TRBV6-5	.	TRBD1	14	TRBJ1-5	TGTGCCAGCAGTTCTATGGGGGGGACAGGGCCCCAGCATTTT	CASSSMGGTGPQHF
TRBV28	.	TRBD1	15	TRBJ2-1	TGTGCCAGCAGTTCGGGACAGTTAACCTACAATGAGCAGTTCTTC	CASSSGQLTYNEQFF
TRBV24-1	.	.	16	TRBJ1-5	TGTGCCACCAGTGATTCGGGGACATATAGCAATCAGCCCCAGCATTTT	CATSDSGTYSNQPQHF
TRBV4-1	.	.	12	TRBJ1-2	TGCGCCAGCAGCACCCGAGGAGATGGCTACACCTTC	CASSTRGDGYTF
TRBV5-6	.	.	19	TRBJ1-5	TGTGCCAGCAGCTCCTGGCTTGGGAGTGGGGTGGGTGCGGATCAGCCCCAGCATTTT	CASSSWLGSGVGADQPQHF
TRBV11-3	.	TRBD1	17	TRBJ1-2	TGTGCCAGCAGCTCAACTAGGGAGACAGGGGTTCACTATGGCTACACCTTC	CASSSTRETGVHYGYTF
TRBV12-3/TRBV12-4	.	.	12	TRBJ1-4	TGTGCCAGCAGTTTTGAGTCCGAAAAACTGTTTTTT	CASSFESEKLFF
TRBV7-9	once	TRBD1	15	TRBJ1-2	TGTGCCAGCAGCTCCCGGGACAGGGTAACCCATGGCTACACCTTC	CASSSRDRVTHGYTF
TRBV2	.	TRBD2	16	TRBJ2-2	TGTGCCAGCACCCCTGGTGCGGGGGCGAACACCGGGGAGCTGTTTTTT	CASTPGAGANTGELFF
TRBV20-1	few	.	14	TRBJ1-1	TGCAGTGCTAGTCTGGACGCAGGGGACACTGAAGCTTTCTTT	CSASLDAGDTEAFF
TRBV28	.	TRBD2	14	TRBJ2-5	TGTGCCAGCAGTTTAGCGGGAGTAATGGAGACCCAGTACTTC	CASSLAGVMETQYF
TRBV6-5	.	.	16	TRBJ1-4	TGTGCCAGCAGTTACGACCCTGGGGGGTCTAATGAAAAACTGTTTTTT	CASSYDPGGSNEKLFF
TRBV9	.	.	15	TRBJ2-7	TGTGCCAGCAGCGTAGAGGGCAGGGGTCCCTACGAGCAGTACTTC	CASSVEGRGPYEQYF
TRBV29-1	.	.	12	TRBJ2-3	TGCAGCGTTGACCCCTACACAGATACGCAGTATTTT	CSVDPYTDTQYF
TRBV5-1	.	TRBD2	15	TRBJ2-1	TGCGCCAGCAGCGCGGTCGCGGGGGGGCCTGGTGAGCAGTTCTTC	CASSAVAGGPGEQFF
TRBV5-4	.	TRBD2	14	TRBJ2-7	TGTGCCAGCAGCACCAAGCGGGGGGGCTACGAGCAGTACTTC	CASSTKRGGYEQYF
TRBV30	.	.	13	TRBJ2-7	TGTGCCTGGAAACAGCCTGGTTGGGACGAGCAGTACTTC	CAWKQPGWDEQYF
TRBV3-1/TRBV3-2	.	.	16	TRBJ1-6	TGTGCCAGCAGCCAAGGTATGGTGGCTCCTAATTCACCCCTCCACTTT	CASSQGMVAPNSPLHF
TRBV6-5	once	.	14	TRBJ1-6	TGTGCCACCGAGGAGGGGTCGGGAAATTCACCCCTCCACTTT	CATEEGSGNSPLHF
TRBV7-9	.	.	15	TRBJ1-2	TGTGCCAGCAGCGACGGACAACCCGTTGGCTATGGCTACACCTTC	CASSDGQPVGYGYTF
TRBV24-1	.	TRBD2	16	TRBJ2-5	TGTGCCACCAGTCTTGGGACTAGCGGCACCCAAGAGACCCAGTACTTC	CATSLGTSGTQETQYF
TRBV7-2	.	.	17	TRBJ2-1	TGTGCCAGCAGCAACCCAGCGAGAGGGAGCTCCTACAATGAGCAGTTCTTC	CASSNPARGSSYNEQFF
TRBV7-9	.	.	13	TRBJ1-2	TGTGCCAGCAGCTCGAGTGGGACAAGTGGCTACACCTTC	CASSSSGTSGYTF
TRBV24-1	.	.	16	TRBJ2-3	TGTGCCACCAGTGACTCCTCCGGGTTGGGCACAGATACGCAGTATTTT	CATSDSSGLGTDTQYF
TRBV18	.	TRBD1	14	TRBJ1-1	TGTGCCAGCTCGGGACAGGGGGGGAACACTGAAGCTTTCTTT	CASSGQGGNTEAFF
TRBV6-5	once	.	14	TRBJ1-5	TGTGCCAGCAGTTACTCCGGGGGGACTCAGCCCCAGCATTTT	CASSYSGGTQPQHF
TRBV30	once	.	15	TRBJ1-5	TGTGCCTGGAGTGTCAGGGGCGACGGCAATCAGCCCCAGCATTTT	CAWSVRGDGNQPQHF
TRBV2	.	TRBD2	15	TRBJ2-3	TGTGCCAGCAGAGGAGGGACTAGTTCCGGAGATACGCAGTATTTT	CASRGGTSSGDTQYF
TRBV13	.	.	14	TRBJ2-2	TGTGCCAGCAGCTTAGGCCCACGGTCAGGGGAGCTGTTTTTT	CASSLGPRSGELFF
TRBV11-2	.	TRBD1	14	TRBJ1-1	TGTGCCAGCAGCCACGAGACAGGGTACACTGAAGCTTTCTTT	CASSHETGYTEAFF
TRBV30	.	.	11	TRBJ2-1	TGTGCCTGGAGGAGGCTCATAGAGCAGTTCTTC	CAWRRLIEQFF
TRBV7-6	.	.	15	TRBJ1-2	TGTGCCAGCAGCTTAGATGGGGAGGCTAACTATGGCTACACCTTC	CASSLDGEANYGYTF
TRBV4-3	.	.	16	TRBJ2-1	TGCGCCAGCAGCCAGCAGAGGGAGTCCGTGTACAATGAGCAGTTCTTC	CASSQQRESVYNEQFF
TRBV6-2/TRBV6-3	.	.	14	TRBJ1-1	TGTGCCAGCAGTTACGGAGGGGCCGCCTCTAAAGCTTTCTTT	CASSYGGAASKAFF
TRBV18	few	.	16	TRBJ1-1	TGTGCCAGCTCACCCGGGACTGGTGGTTTGGGCACTGAAGCTTTCTTT	CASSPGTGGLGTEAFF
TRBV28	.	TRBD1	19	TRBJ1-3	TGTGCCAGCAGTCACCGGGACAGGGGTTTTTATTACTCTGGAAACACCATATATTTT	CASSHRDRGFYYSGNTIYF
TRBV7-9	.	.	12	TRBJ1-2	TGTGCCACTCTCGGGGGGCTGAGCGGCTACACCTTC	CATLGGLSGYTF
TRBV15	.	TRBD2	15	TRBJ2-4	TGTGCCACCAGCCTACCCGGGAGGCAGAAAAACATTCAGTACTTC	CATSLPGRQKNIQYF
TRBV29-1	.	.	16	TRBJ1-2	TGCAGCGCCTTCCTAACCACACGGGACTACCCCTATGGCTACACCTTC	CSAFLTTRDYPYGYTF
TRBV6-1	.	TRBD2	17	TRBJ2-7	TGTGCCAGCAGTGAGCGGGGTCGTAGCGGGAGCCCCTACGAGCAGTACTTC	CASSERGRSGSPYEQYF
TRBV23-1	once	.	16	TRBJ2-1	TGCGCCAGCAGTCAGGAAGGGCAGGGGCCCTACAATGAGCAGTTCTTC	CASSQEGQGPYNEQFF
TRBV29-1	.	.	13	TRBJ1-5	TGCAGCGTTGGGACAGATAGCAATCAGCCCCAGCATTTT	CSVGTDSNQPQHF